This T cell receptor beta chain was found in a study of control samples from healthy donors and cancer patients. Comment on this clone: Relative to the germline gene, one junction end is altered; a read error may explain this.

Sequencing was performed with immunoSEQ multiplex PCR; in TCRdb, only in-frame clones are kept and a portion is missing. The sample shows 110,000 to 150,000 clones, roughly 94% of them seen only once. Germline lookup yields CDR1 SGHRS and CDR2 YFSETQ. The CDR3 length is 14 residues. The rearrangement links TRBV5-1 to TRBJ2-5, with a weak D call TRBD2 (7 bases). The sequence was collected from a man in his sixties with colorectal cancer. Sequencing was performed on PBMCs. The CDR3 DNA is TGCGCCCGCAGTGGGGGGGGCCTCCAAGAGACCCAGTACTTC. Translation: CARSGGGLQETQYF.